This entry concerns a single TCR beta chain. Its antigen is undetermined. Germline V gene sequence: CDR1 LGHNA, CDR2 YNFKEQ. The CDR3 consists of 16 residues. The V segment lost 3 bases and the J segment 7 bases; nucleotides outside the gene matches: 8. The sample is drawn from a study of blood T cells in healthy people across ages. The overall study: Template-switching capture recovered about one barcoded beta molecule per two T cells.

Study-level results: The percentage of naive T cells correlated strongly with TCR beta diversity.

Primers used in a second PCR of about 7 to 12 cycles were a sample-barcoded 5' primer and a J-beta primer mix. TCRdb used MiXCR to reprocess the 5' RACE reads, holding one entry per CDR3 protein. This table holds about 1.8 million distinct CDR3 sequences, about 50% found once. The rearrangement uses TRBV4-2 and TRBJ2-1; the match to TRBD2 covers 11 bases. Material for sequencing was blood. The source is a middle-aged woman in good health. Written as DNA, the CDR3 is TGTGCCAGCAGCCAGTTTAGCGGGGGGGCGGGTAATGAGCAGTTCTTC. It is translated as CASSQFSGGAGNEQFF.